This is a list of T cell receptor beta chains from one sample in a study of cytomegalovirus exposure and HLA in healthy donors. TCRdb keeps only in-frame clones here, not all; method: immunoSEQ multiplex PCR. The table includes around 120,000 clones, around 78% detected once. The specimen sequenced was PBMCs. The origin of the receptors is a woman aged 45-59 years in good health and CMV-seronegative. Both conserved end residues are part of each CDR3. Fields, in order: D gene, J gene, CDR3 length, clone size, V gene, CDR3 DNA, CDR3 protein. A D gene is named only where the DNA matches it firmly. Not all rows give a size; the values are once, few, many and, for expanded clones, a class.

>.|TRBJ2-1|14|once|TRBV7-9
TGTGCCAGCACCCCCCCCCGACAGGGAGGTGAGCAGTTCTTC
CASTPPRQGGEQFF
>.|TRBJ1-4|14|.|TRBV28
TGTGCCAGCAGTTTACCGGGATCTAATGAAAAACTGTTTTTT
CASSLPGSNEKLFF
>TRBD2|TRBJ2-3|15|once|TRBV11-3
TGTGCCAGCAGCTCGGCGGGAGGGCCCACAGATACGCAGTATTTT
CASSSAGGPTDTQYF
>TRBD1|TRBJ1-2|15|.|TRBV6-5
TGTGCCAGCAGCAGGACAGGAACCGATCCCTATGGCTACCCCTTC
CASSRTGTDPYGYPF
>.|TRBJ1-2|14|.|TRBV2
TGTGCCAGCGCGGGGAGCGGCGGGGGGTATGGCTACACCTTC
CASAGSGGGYGYTF
>TRBD2|TRBJ2-1|16|once|TRBV5-6
TGTGCCAGCAGCTCGATACTAGCGGGAGTACGTAATGAGCAGTTCTTC
CASSSILAGVRNEQFF
>.|TRBJ2-7|13|once|TRBV28
TGTGCCAGCAACCAGCTTAAGCCGGGCGAGCAGTACTTC
CASNQLKPGEQYF
>.|TRBJ2-1|14|.|TRBV27
TGTGCCAGCAGTTCACATATAACCCGCAATGAGCAGTTCTTC
CASSSHITRNEQFF
>.|TRBJ2-5|14|.|TRBV7-2
TGTGCCAGCAGCTTAGGAGCGGGCCAAGAGACCCAGTACTTC
CASSLGAGQETQYF
>TRBD1|TRBJ1-2|12|.|TRBV2
TGTGCCACCCCCGGGACAGGTCGGAGCTACACCTTC
CATPGTGRSYTF
>.|TRBJ2-3|14|.|TRBV6-5
TGTGCCAGCAGCCCCGGGACCGGGGGTAATACGCAGTATTTT
CASSPGTGGNTQYF
>.|TRBJ1-2|15|.|TRBV28
TGTGCCAGCATCACCGGGGCAGGGGATAACTATGGCTACACCTTC
CASITGAGDNYGYTF
>.|TRBJ2-7|16|.|TRBV19
TGTGCCAGTAGCAATCGGCGGCAGGGGGGCTCCTACGAGCAGTACTTC
CASSNRRQGGSYEQYF
>TRBD2|TRBJ2-3|15|.|TRBV30
TGTGCCTGGAGTGTACTAGCGGGAGCAAGTGATACGCAGTATTTT
CAWSVLAGASDTQYF
>.|TRBJ2-7|12|.|TRBV7-6
TGTGCCAGCAGCGTAGACAGCTACGAGCAGTACTTC
CASSVDSYEQYF
>.|TRBJ1-1|14|once|TRBV7-3
TGTGCCAGCAGTTCACGGTCGGGGATCACTGAAGCTTTCTTT
CASSSRSGITEAFF
>TRBD1|TRBJ2-3|16|.|TRBV9
TGTGCCAGCAGCCCTCGGGACAGCATTTTCGGGAATACGCAGTATTTT
CASSPRDSIFGNTQYF
>.|TRBJ2-5|12|.|TRBV6-6
TGTGCCAGCAGGGGAGGCCAAGAGACCCAGTACTTC
CASRGGQETQYF
>.|TRBJ1-5|15|.|TRBV4-2
TGTGCCAGCAGTATCACCGGGGGGGAAGGTCAGCCCCAGCATTTT
CASSITGGEGQPQHF
>.|TRBJ1-3|15|.|TRBV9
TGTGCCAGCAGCGTAGCTACGGGGTACGGAAACACCATATATTTT
CASSVATGYGNTIYF
>TRBD1|TRBJ1-5|16|.|TRBV28
TGTGCCAGCGGCTGGGCCGGGACAGGGCAGGGTCAGCCCCAGCATTTT
CASGWAGTGQGQPQHF
>TRBD1|TRBJ1-1|17|.|TRBV5-4
TGTGCCAGCTTTAGCTCAGGGGGTGTGGGCTTAAACACTGAAGCTTTCTTT
CASFSSGGVGLNTEAFF
>.|TRBJ2-5|13|.|TRBV18
TGTGCCAGCTCACCCCCCCCTGGCGAGACCCAGTACTTC
CASSPPPGETQYF
>TRBD1|TRBJ2-5|15|.|TRBV18
TGTGCCAGCTCACTATTCGGGACAGGCGAAGAGACCCAGTACTTC
CASSLFGTGEETQYF
>TRBD2|TRBJ2-7|15|once|TRBV7-9
TGTGCCAGCAGCCTAAGGGGAGGGGAGACCTACGAGCAGTACTTC
CASSLRGGETYEQYF
>.|TRBJ1-1|14|.|TRBV7-9
TGTGCCAGCAGCTCCCTTTCGGGGGTCACTGAAGCTTTCTTT
CASSSLSGVTEAFF
>TRBD1|TRBJ1-5|15|.|TRBV5-1
TGCGCCAGCAGCTTGGGGGACAGTGGAAATCAGCCCCAGCATTTT
CASSLGDSGNQPQHF
>.|TRBJ1-2|14|few|TRBV7-9
TGTGCCAGCACCGGCTTTGTCACAGACTATGGCTACACCTTC
CASTGFVTDYGYTF
>.|TRBJ2-7|14|.|TRBV19
TGTGCCAGTAGTATAGTTACCGGGACCTACGAGCAGTACTTC
CASSIVTGTYEQYF
>TRBD2|TRBJ2-1|17|.|TRBV10-3
TGTGCCATCAGTCACCAGAGGCGGGAGAGAAAGTACAATGAGCAGTTCTTC
CAISHQRRERKYNEQFF
>TRBD1|TRBJ1-5|15|few|TRBV6-1
TGTGCCAGCAGTGGGACAGGTTCTAGCAATCAGCCCCAGCATTTT
CASSGTGSSNQPQHF
>.|TRBJ1-1|15|once|TRBV7-9
TGTGCCAGCAGCCCTTACAGGGATCTAAACACTGAAGCTTTCTTT
CASSPYRDLNTEAFF
>TRBD2|TRBJ2-7|15|once|TRBV28
TGTGCCAGCAGTTTGAGCGGGAGGGAACCCTACGAGCAGTACTTC
CASSLSGREPYEQYF
>.|TRBJ2-6|19|.|TRBV9
TGTGCCAGCAACGACGGGATAGGGAAGTCCCGCTCTGGGGCCAACGTCCTGACTTTC
CASNDGIGKSRSGANVLTF
>.|TRBJ1-2|13|.|TRBV9
TGTGCCAGCAGCGGAGCCGCTGGCTATGGCTACACCTTC
CASSGAAGYGYTF
>.|TRBJ1-5|18|.|TRBV6-1
TGTGCCAGCAGTGAAGCCGGGGGGTGGGGATATAGCAATCAGCCCCAGCATTTT
CASSEAGGWGYSNQPQHF
>TRBD2|TRBJ2-7|15|.|TRBV30
TGTGCCTGGAGTCCCACTAGCGGGAGGGCCTACGAGCAGTACTTC
CAWSPTSGRAYEQYF
>.|TRBJ2-5|15|.|TRBV5-1
TGCGCCAGCAGCCTAAGTAGGCCAGGCCAAGAGACCCAGTACTTC
CASSLSRPGQETQYF
>.|TRBJ2-7|17|.|TRBV4-1
TGCGCCAGCAGCCGCCTCGAGCGGGCCCTGAGGGGACACGAGCAGTACTTC
CASSRLERALRGHEQYF
>TRBD1|TRBJ2-2|14|few|TRBV7-2
TGTGCCAGCAGCTCCTGGACAGGGATCGGGGAGCTGTTTTTT
CASSSWTGIGELFF
>.|TRBJ1-3|13|.|TRBV29-1
TGCAGCGCCGACTCGGCCCCTGGAAACACCATATATTTT
CSADSAPGNTIYF
>TRBD2|TRBJ2-2|18|.|TRBV6-1
TGTGCCAGCAGTGGCCCGGGACTAGCGGGAGGGATCACCGGGGAGCTGTTTTTT
CASSGPGLAGGITGELFF
>.|TRBJ2-5|11|.|TRBV29-1
TGCAGCGTTGGCAGGGTGGAGACCCAGTACTTC
CSVGRVETQYF
>.|TRBJ1-1|17|.|TRBV5-1
TGCGCCAGCAGCGTCGGGACTCATAATGTCATGAACACTGAAGCTTTCTTT
CASSVGTHNVMNTEAFF
>TRBD1|TRBJ1-2|15|.|TRBV19
TGTGCCAGTAGTTCCCAACAGGGACAGAGCTATGGCTACACCTTC
CASSSQQGQSYGYTF
>.|TRBJ2-7|14|.|TRBV6-5
TGTGCCAGCAGCGCGGCTAGGGGCATCGACGAGCAGTACTTC
CASSAARGIDEQYF
>TRBD2|TRBJ2-1|14|.|TRBV25-1
TGTGCCAGCAGTGGACTAGCGGGAATGAATGAGCAGTTCTTC
CASSGLAGMNEQFF
>TRBD2|TRBJ2-3|15|.|TRBV5-1
TGCGCCAGCAGCTCCTCGGGGGGTAGCACAGATACGCAGTATTTT
CASSSSGGSTDTQYF
>.|TRBJ1-1|17|.|TRBV7-8
TGTGCCAGCAGCCCCAGACAGATACGAGAGCTGAACACTGAAGCTTTCTTT
CASSPRQIRELNTEAFF
>.|TRBJ1-1|12|few|TRBV30
TGTGCCTGGACAGGAATGAACACTGAAGCTTTCTTT
CAWTGMNTEAFF